The 24 T cell receptor beta chains reported below all come from one sample, sequenced in a study of identical twins. TCRdb ran MiXCR on the 5' RACE reads and lists one entry per CDR3 protein. The data contain hundreds of thousands of distinct CDR3 sequences, under 9% of them singletons. The sample was also linked to a second study, of yellow fever vaccine responses in identical twins.

The sample consisted of PBMCs. The source of these receptors is a woman aged 18-29 years in good health.

This clonotype was seen many times. V usage is TRBV6-1 and J usage is TRBJ2-3; 16 bases agree with TRBD2. In germline, CDR1 is MNHNS, CDR2 SASEGT. V was pared by 7 bases and J by 4 bases, with 14 bases of the junction left unmatched. This CDR3 has 19 amino acids. The CDR3 reads CASTSKGLAGGRLSDTQYF. The CDR3 region has the DNA TGTGCCAGCACCTCGAAGGGACTAGCGGGGGGGAGGTTGTCAGATACGCAGTATTTT.

This clonotype has ten or more counts. This chain connects TRBV29-1 to TRBJ1-1; D not resolved. The CDR3 is 13 amino acids. Germline lookup yields CDR1 SQVTM and CDR2 ANQGSEA. V lost 7 bases, J lost 0 bases, and 12 bases lay in between. The CDR3: CSGLPVMNTEAFF. The CDR3, as DNA: TGCAGCGGTTTGCCAGTCATGAACACTGAAGCTTTCTTT.

This clonotype was picked up many times. The chain is built from TRBV6-1 and TRBJ1-5; D gene unclear. From germline, CDR1 is MNHNS and CDR2 SASEGT. V lost 8 bases and J 7 bases, leaving 15 bases between the germline ends. This CDR3 is built from 13 residues. CDR3 residues: CASGEGPLQPQHF. DNA of the CDR3: TGTGCCAGCGGGGAAGGCCCCCTCCAGCCCCAGCATTTT.

This clonotype was picked up many times. The chain has TRBV4-1 and TRBJ2-1; 7 positions match TRBD1. The ends lost 0 bases at V and 9 bases at J; junction bases unmatched: 11. The CDR3 is 16 amino acids. Germline values: CDR1 MGHRA, CDR2 YSYEKL. The CDR3 coding sequence is TGCGCCAGCAGCCAAGACCCGAGACAGGGTCGGAGTGAGCAGTTCTTC. Residues: CASSQDPRQGRSEQFF.

This chain links TRBV29-1 with TRBJ2-7; 9 bases line up with TRBD1. This CDR3 is built from 15 residues. The V gene's germline CDR1 is SQVTM and CDR2 ANQGSEA. V was clipped by 1 base and J by 6 bases; unmatched bases: 10. The CDR3 DNA reads as TGCAGCGTTGAAGCTCTGGACAGGGGATTTGGCGAGCAGTACTTC. The encoded protein is CSVEALDRGFGEQYF.

Points on this clonotype: This could be a read error, since a much larger clone is one nucleotide away. J is TRBJ2-7 and V is TRBV3-1; D not certain. Germline CDR1 LGHDT, CDR2 YNNKEL (reference sequence). Trimming cost V 1 base and J 6 bases, with 4 bases left between them. This CDR3 comprises 11 residues. CDR3 protein: CASSQGAEQYF. The CDR3 DNA follows: TGTGCCAGCAGCCAAGGGGCCGAGCAGTACTTC.

This clonotype was seen many times. The chain recombines TRBV5-6 with TRBJ2-1; TRBD2 agrees at 13 bases. Germline V gives CDR1 SGHDT, CDR2 YYEEEE. The CDR3 loop spans 18 amino acids. Trimming at V came to 2 bases and at J to 7 bases, leaving 12 bases not matched to a gene. The CDR3 bases are TGTGCCAGCAGCTTAAGAGACTGGACTAGCGGGAGTGGAAATGAGCAGTTCTTC. It codes for CASSLRDWTSGSGNEQFF.

The table lists this clonotype with a few counts. The rearrangement links TRBV20-1 to TRBJ2-5; D uncertain. This CDR3 spans 17 amino acids. Germline CDR1 DFQATT, CDR2 SNEGSKA (reference sequence). Deletions cut 1 base from V and 5 bases from J, with 23 bases between. CDR3 protein: CSARVQTVSVSSETQYF. CDR3 nucleotide sequence: TGCAGTGCTAGAGTTCAGACTGTCAGCGTAAGTTCGGAGACCCAGTACTTC.

This clonotype came up a few times. The CDR3 loop reads CATSAMGQGANNEQFF. Written as DNA, the CDR3 is TGTGCCACCAGTGCCATGGGACAGGGGGCTAACAATGAGCAGTTCTTC. This chain links TRBV24-1 with TRBJ2-1; 12 bases agree with TRBD1. The CDR3 totals 16 residues. Germline V gene data show CDR1 as KGHDR and CDR2 as SFDVKD. V shed 5 bases and J 5 bases; nucleotides not matched to a gene: 6.

This clonotype appeared a few times. The chain is built from TRBV12-3 or TRBV12-4 and TRBJ1-6; D not certain. The CDR3 sequence is 14 residues long. Between the trimmed V and J ends, which lost 4 bases and 6 bases, there was a span of 10 bases. The CDR3 coding sequence is TGTGCCAGCAGTTCGTGGGGATTTAATTCACCCCTCCACTTT. Translation gives CASSSWGFNSPLHF.

This chain connects TRBV4-2 to TRBJ1-2, with TRBD1 identical over 7 bases. This CDR3 is built from 15 residues. Trimming at V came to 7 bases and at J to 9 bases, leaving 17 bases not matched to a gene. Per germline, CDR1 LGHNA and CDR2 YNFKEQ. The CDR3 reads CASTTTGLGSLSYTF. CDR3 nucleotides: TGTGCCAGCACTACGACAGGGCTTGGCTCCTTAAGCTACACCTTC.

The V and J genes are TRBV7-3 and TRBJ2-2; 10 positions agree with TRBD2. V gave up 5 bases and J gave up 1 base; unmatched junction bases: 10. In germline, CDR1 is SGHTA, CDR2 FQGTGA. The CDR3 covers 18 residues. Here the CDR3 DNA reads TGTGCCAGCAGCGCACCAAATCTAGCGGGGGAGAACACCGGGGAGCTGTTTTTT. This sequence encodes CASSAPNLAGENTGELFF. Combining the CDR3 with reference TRBV7-3 and TRBJ2-2 gives the whole variable domain GAGVSQTPSNKVTEKGKYVELRCDPISGHTALYWYRQSLGQGPEFLIYFQGTGAADDSGLPNDRFFAVRPEGSVSTLKIQRTERGDSAVYLCASSAPNLAGENTGELFFGEGSRLTVL.

Ten or more counts support this clonotype. The CDR3 DNA reads TGCGCCAGCAGCTTTGGGGACAGGGATACAGATACGCAGTATTTT. Translated: CASSFGDRDTDTQYF. This chain uses TRBV5-1 with TRBJ2-3; 9 bases line up with TRBD1. The germline gives CDR1 SGHRS, CDR2 YFSETQ. The length of the CDR3 is 15 residues. V lost 2 bases, J lost 3 bases, and 4 bases stayed unmatched.

This clonotype was recorded many times. V and J are TRBV3-1 and TRBJ1-6, with 10 bases identical to TRBD1. Germline CDR1 LGHDT, CDR2 YNNKEL (reference sequence). J lost 8 bases, V lost 1 base, and 5 bases had no gene match. The CDR3 totals 16 residues. The CDR3 reads CASSQVTGTGDSPLHF. The CDR3 DNA sequence: TGTGCCAGCAGCCAAGTAACCGGGACAGGGGATTCACCCCTCCACTTT.

The genes are TRBV7-2 and TRBJ1-5; 10 bases map to TRBD1. V dropped 1 base and J dropped 6; count of bases not matched to a gene: 3. The germline gives CDR1 SGHTA, CDR2 FQGNSA. CDR3 length equals 15 residues. CDR3 in DNA: TGTGCCAGCAGCTTAGTGGGGACAGGGGTTCAGCCCCAGCATTTT. Translated: CASSLVGTGVQPQHF. Full variable domain (outside the CDR3, taken from reference TRBV7-2 and TRBJ1-5): GAGVSQSPSNKVTEKGKDVELRCDPISGHTALYWYRQSLGQGLEFLIYFQGNSAPDKSGLPSDRFSAERTGGSVSTLTIQRTQQEDSAVYLCASSLVGTGVQPQHFGDGTRLSIL.

The chain carries TRBV18 and TRBJ2-3, with 7 bases aligning to TRBD2. CDR3 length: 18 residues. The V and J ends lost 1 base and 0 bases, in that order; junction bases with no gene match: 10. CDR1 is KGHSH and CDR2 is LQKENI in the germline V gene. CDR3 in amino acids: CASSPLLTSSTSTDTQYF. CDR3 DNA sequence: TGTGCCAGCTCACCACTTCTGACTAGCAGTACTAGCACAGATACGCAGTATTTT.

The rearrangement joins TRBV10-3 to TRBJ2-1; 9 bases map to TRBD2. In germline, CDR1 is ENHRY, CDR2 SYGVKD. The CDR3 consists of 18 residues. After removal of 0 bases from V and 5 bases from J, the junction contained 11 bases not matched to a gene. DNA of the CDR3: TGTGCCATCAGTGAGTCGGCGGTAGCGGGAGCTAGGAACAATGAGCAGTTCTTC. It codes for CAISESAVAGARNNEQFF.

This clonotype was picked up many times. The chain recombines TRBV6-5 with TRBJ2-7; 8 bases agree with TRBD1. V lost 8 bases to trimming and J lost 0 bases; unmatched junction nucleotides: 0. The CDR3 length is 12 residues. The germline V gene has CDR1 MNHEY and CDR2 SVGAGI. CDR3 nucleotides: TGTGCCAGCGGGACAGGCTCCTACGAGCAGTACTTC. This gives the protein CASGTGSYEQYF.

This clonotype was seen more than once but under ten times. The chain uses TRBV7-9 and TRBJ2-1, with 9 bases matching TRBD2. The CDR3 is made up of 16 amino acids. Germline CDR1 and CDR2: SEHNR and FQNEAQ (reference sequence). V was clipped by 1 base and J by 10 bases; unmatched bases: 11. The CDR3 sequence is CASSLVVGLAGLEQFF. CDR3 bases: TGTGCCAGCAGCTTAGTCGTAGGGCTAGCGGGATTGGAGCAGTTCTTC.

This clonotype was observed a few times. The chain uses TRBV7-6 and TRBJ2-3; D is undetermined. Germline V gives CDR1 SGHVS, CDR2 FNYEAQ. Trimming took off 5 bases at V and 0 bases at J, with 12 bases between the two ends. This CDR3 is built from 15 residues. CDR3: CASSHRTASTDTQYF. The CDR3 DNA reads as TGTGCCAGCAGCCATCGGACGGCTAGCACAGATACGCAGTATTTT.

This clonotype was seen a few times. J is TRBJ1-2 and V is TRBV28; D is unclear. The CDR3 runs 15 residues. V was trimmed by 1 base and J by 2 bases, leaving 11 bases between them. CDR1 and CDR2 from the germline V gene are MDHEN and SYDVKM. The CDR3 region is CASSLSGAPNYGYTF. CDR3 bases: TGTGCCAGCAGTTTATCAGGAGCCCCGAACTATGGCTACACCTTC.

The chain links TRBV20-1 to TRBJ1-1; D is undetermined. V was shortened by 5 bases and J by 5 bases, with 18 bases between the two germline ends. The CDR3 totals 14 residues. Germline values: CDR1 DFQATT, CDR2 SNEGSKA (reference sequence). The CDR3 spells CSAVPLGWVTEAFF. DNA of the CDR3: TGCAGTGCTGTCCCTTTAGGGTGGGTTACTGAAGCTTTCTTT.

In this sample, this clonotype turned up many times. The V call is TRBV6-1, the J call TRBJ2-3; possibly TRBD2 for D (6 bases). The V end lost 7 bases, the J end lost 2 bases, and 19 bases lay between the germline ends. The germline gives CDR1 MNHNS, CDR2 SASEGT. CDR3 length equals 16 residues. The CDR3 protein is CASTHGGGDLTDTQYF. As DNA, the CDR3 is TGTGCCAGCACCCACGGTGGAGGGGACCTCACAGATACGCAGTATTTT.

This clonotype was picked up many times. V usage is TRBV20-1 and J usage is TRBJ2-4; perhaps TRBD1 as D (6 bases). The germline V gene encodes CDR1 DFQATT and CDR2 SNEGSKA (reference sequence). This CDR3 is built from 15 residues. The germline V and J ends were trimmed by 1 base and 1 base, with 11 bases remaining between them. CDR3: CSARGTERAKNIQYF. DNA for the CDR3: TGCAGTGCTAGAGGGACAGAAAGGGCCAAAAACATTCAGTACTTC.